This passage covers 24 T cell receptor beta chains from one sample sequenced in a study of T cell responses to AZD1222 COVID-19 vaccine (dated by TCRdb to 2020 to 2023). Sample time point, as interpreted from the label and publication: baseline before first vaccination. Preparation of the library involved the immunoSEQ multiplex PCR assay. TCRdb holds this immuneACCESS table with in-frame rearrangements only. Some clones are missing; in checked studies, unresolved V genes explain under half, and the rest has no known cause. Across this sample there are about 140,000 clones, with about 91% seen only once. The top ten constitute 4.7% of the sample. The sample here was peripheral blood, taken on day 0 of AZD1222 vaccination. The receptors derive from an adult in good health.

The chain is built from TRBV29-1 and TRBJ1-1; D is ambiguous. The CDR3 runs 13 residues. V lost 1 base, J lost 0 bases, and 6 bases lay in between. Looked up from germline, CDR1 is SQVTM and CDR2 is ANQGSEA. CDR3: CSVEVVVNTEAFF. Written as DNA, the CDR3 is TGCAGCGTTGAAGTGGTTGTGAACACTGAAGCTTTCTTT.

In this sample, this clone turned up a few times. Other DNA sequences from this sample encode an identical CDR3 as well. The chain has TRBV4-2 and TRBJ1-3; D call uncertain. V lost 2 bases and J 1 base, leaving 12 bases between the germline ends. Germline CDR1 is LGHNA and CDR2 is YNFKEQ. The CDR3 has 16 residues. The chain's CDR3 is CASSQLPVMSGNTIYF. CDR3 DNA: TGTGCCAGCAGCCAACTCCCCGTCATGTCTGGAAACACCATATATTTT.

The chain joins TRBV18 to TRBJ2-2, with a possible D match to TRBD2 (6 bases). V lost 4 bases and J lost 2, with 26 bases in between. This CDR3 comprises 20 residues. Germline V lookup: CDR1 KGHSH, CDR2 LQKENI. This CDR3 reads CASSHVTSFLAEGNTGELFF. The CDR3 region has the DNA TGTGCCAGCTCACACGTGACAAGTTTCTTAGCGGAGGGTAACACCGGGGAGCTGTTTTTT.

V usage is TRBV11-3 and J usage is TRBJ2-7; 8 nucleotides align to TRBD2. CDR1 SGHNT and CDR2 YENEEA come from the germline V gene. CDR3 size: 14 residues. The V gene end was trimmed by 5 bases and the J gene end by 6 bases; junction bases not matched to a gene: 9. The CDR3 region is CASSPRAGVPEQYF. The CDR3 DNA reads TGTGCCAGCAGCCCTCGAGCGGGAGTGCCCGAGCAGTACTTC.

The J gene is TRBJ2-5, the V gene TRBV14; 9 nucleotides match TRBD2. The CDR3 sequence is 16 residues long. Germline-derived CDR1 and CDR2 are SGHDN and FVKESK. J was trimmed by 1 base and V by 4 bases; bases with no gene match: 7. The CDR3 loop is CASSPTSGGFQETQYF. The DNA for the CDR3 is TGTGCCAGCAGCCCGACTAGCGGAGGATTCCAAGAGACCCAGTACTTC.

This sequence joins TRBV6-4 and TRBJ2-1; D perhaps matches TRBD1 (6 bases). Deletions cut 1 base from V and 0 bases from J, with 10 bases between. CDR3 size: 16 residues. Germline-derived CDR1 and CDR2 are MRHNA and SNTAGT. The CDR3 DNA is TGTGCCAGCAGTGACTTAGGGGGACGCTCCTACAATGAGCAGTTCTTC. Protein: CASSDLGGRSYNEQFF.

The gene calls are TRBV7-9 and TRBJ1-1, with 7 nucleotides matching TRBD1. The CDR3 is 13 amino acids. Germline values: CDR1 SEHNR, CDR2 FQNEAQ (reference sequence). V dropped 6 bases and J dropped 4; count of bases not matched to a gene: 5. The CDR3 sequence: CASREGGVTEAFF. DNA for the CDR3: TGTGCCAGCAGGGAAGGGGGCGTCACTGAAGCTTTCTTT.

The chain joins TRBV9 to TRBJ1-2; possibly TRBD1 for D (5 bases). Deletions cut 4 bases from V and 7 bases from J, with 20 bases between. CDR1 and CDR2 from the germline V gene are SGDLS and YYNGEE. This CDR3 comprises 15 residues. The CDR3 sequence is CASSQLQVAYGGYTF. The CDR3 nucleotides are TGTGCCAGCAGCCAACTACAGGTTGCATATGGTGGCTACACCTTC. The entire variable domain, with the rest obtained from reference TRBV9 and TRBJ1-2, is as follows: DSGVTQTPKHLITATGQRVTLRCSPRSGDLSVYWYQQSLDQGLQFLIQYYNGEERAKGNILERFSAQQFPDLHSELNLSSLELGDSALYFCASSQLQVAYGGYTFGSGTRLTVV.

The chain carries TRBV27 and TRBJ2-7; the match to TRBD1 covers 12 bases. V lost 6 bases, J lost 2 bases, and 5 bases stayed unmatched. CDR1 is MNHEY, CDR2 SMNVEV, per germline (reference sequence). The length of the CDR3 is 15 residues. In DNA form, the CDR3 reads TGTGCCAGCAGGGGACAGGGGGCGACAACCTACGAGCAGTACTTC. The encoded protein is CASRGQGATTYEQYF.

This chain's CDR3 is CATSRADHLIGGYTF. The CDR3 nucleotides are TGTGCCACCAGCAGAGCTGACCACCTGATAGGCGGCTACACCTTC. J is TRBJ1-2 and V is TRBV15, with unresolved D. The CDR3 covers 15 residues. Trimming cost V 1 base and J 8 bases, with 17 bases left between them. Germline V gives CDR1 LNHNV, CDR2 YYDKDF (reference sequence).

The chain links TRBV19 to TRBJ1-4; 8 nucleotides line up with TRBD1. The CDR3 extends over 13 amino acids. Germline V lookup: CDR1 LNHDA, CDR2 SQIVND (reference sequence). V was clipped by 6 bases and J by 8 bases; unmatched bases: 5. Written as DNA, the CDR3 is TGTGCCAGTAGGGACAGGGATGGGGAAAAACTGTTTTTT. Amino acid sequence: CASRDRDGEKLFF.

This rearrangement joins TRBV5-1 to TRBJ2-5; D is perhaps TRBD1 or TRBD2 (6 bases each). The CDR3 length is 15 residues. The germline CDR1 and CDR2 sequences are SGHRS and YFSETQ. The CDR3 coding sequence is TGCGCAAGGGGGGCGGCAGGCCTTCTCCAAGAGACCCAGTACTTC. Its protein is CARGAAGLLQETQYF.

The chain carries TRBV6-5 and TRBJ2-7; maybe TRBD1 (6 bases). V gave up 10 bases and J gave up 1 base, with 20 bases separating them. The CDR3 spans 15 residues. CDR1 is MNHEY, CDR2 SVGAGI, per germline. Here the CDR3 reads CATSRDIYRSYEQYF. The CDR3 region has the DNA TGTGCCACGTCCCGGGACATATACAGGTCCTACGAGCAGTACTTC.

The chain employs TRBV10-3 and TRBJ2-7, with 7 bases identical to TRBD1. Looked up from germline, CDR1 is ENHRY and CDR2 is SYGVKD. V lost 5 bases, J lost 0 bases, and 4 bases stayed unmatched. This CDR3 is built from 14 residues. This CDR3 is CAISRDSHSYEQYF. CDR3 DNA sequence: TGTGCCATCAGTAGGGACAGTCACTCCTACGAGCAGTACTTC.

The rearrangement uses TRBV12-3 or TRBV12-4 and TRBJ1-2, with no clear D. The CDR3 totals 13 residues. Trimming left V 2 bases short and J 4 bases short, with 8 bases between. CDR3 in DNA: TGTGCCAGCAGTTTAATGGTCCTCTATGGCTACACCTTC. Its translation is CASSLMVLYGYTF.

The genes are TRBV6-4 and TRBJ2-3, with 11 bases fitting TRBD2. This CDR3 contains 16 residues. Per germline, CDR1 MRHNA and CDR2 SNTAGT. The V gene end was trimmed by 2 bases and the J gene end by 2 bases; junction bases not matched to a gene: 3. The CDR3 bases are TGTGCCAGCAGTGACGGTAGCGGGGGGGCCACAGATACGCAGTATTTT. Amino acid sequence: CASSDGSGGATDTQYF.

The gene calls are TRBV6-2 or TRBV6-3 and TRBJ1-4, with D possibly being TRBD1 (5 bases). CDR3 length: 15 residues. Germline loops: CDR1 MNHEY, CDR2 SVGEGT. V lost 2 bases to trimming and J lost 8 bases, with 15 bases between them. The CDR3, as DNA: TGTGCCAGCAGTTACGCGACAGATTCATCCGAAAAACTGTTTTTT. Translation gives CASSYATDSSEKLFF.

V is TRBV5-1 and J is TRBJ2-3; 7 nucleotides align to TRBD1. The J segment lost 3 bases and the V segment lost 3 bases, leaving 4 bases of the junction unmatched. The CDR3 is 14 residues long. CDR1 is SGHRS and CDR2 is YFSETQ in the germline V gene. The CDR3: CASSSRDRTDTQYF. DNA of the CDR3: TGCGCCAGCAGCTCCCGGGACAGAACAGATACGCAGTATTTT.

This chain joins TRBV19 and TRBJ1-1; 9 bases match TRBD1. This CDR3 has 15 residues. V shed 5 bases, J shed 1 base, and the junction held 5 bases outside the gene matches. Germline V gene lookup returns CDR1 LNHDA and CDR2 SQIVND (reference sequence). CDR3 coding DNA: TGTGCCAGTAGTGAACAGGGGGCTGGGAACACTGAAGCTTTCTTT. Translating gives CASSEQGAGNTEAFF.

This rearrangement joins TRBV6-2 or TRBV6-3 to TRBJ2-7; no clear D gene. The CDR3 totals 12 residues. The germline CDR1 and CDR2 sequences are MNHEY and SVGEGT. Trimming removed 6 bases at V and 7 bases at J, with 13 bases between. The CDR3 spells CASSPAAREQYF. DNA for the CDR3: TGTGCCAGCAGCCCCGCCGCGCGGGAGCAGTACTTC.

The rearrangement uses TRBV12-3 or TRBV12-4 and TRBJ1-5; D is undetermined. This CDR3 has 13 residues. V shed 3 bases and J shed 6 bases, with 9 bases lying between them. DNA for the CDR3: TGTGCCAGCAGTTTGTGGGAAAGTCAGCCCCAGCATTTT. This gives the protein CASSLWESQPQHF.

Of note for this clone: This CDR3 is also generated by other DNA sequences in the sample. The J gene is TRBJ2-3, the V gene TRBV18, with D possibly being TRBD1 or TRBD2 (5 bases each). Between the trimmed V and J ends, which lost 3 bases and 0 bases, there was a span of 10 bases. This CDR3 contains 15 residues. The germline CDR1 and CDR2 sequences are KGHSH and LQKENI. The CDR3 DNA sequence: TGTGCCAGCTCACCTTCCGGGGCTAGCACAGATACGCAGTATTTT. It specifies CASSPSGASTDTQYF. Variable domain in full (rest from reference TRBV18 and TRBJ2-3): NAGVMQNPRHLVRRRGQEARLRCSPMKGHSHVYWYRQLPEEGLKFMVYLQKENIIDESGMPKERFSAEFPKEGPSILRIQQVVRGDSAAYFCASSPSGASTDTQYFGPGTRLTVL.

This clone has only a few counts. The J gene is TRBJ1-5, the V gene TRBV27; D gene unclear. The germline gives CDR1 MNHEY, CDR2 SMNVEV (reference sequence). V lost 0 bases to trimming and J lost 0 bases, with 3 bases between them. CDR3 length: 14 amino acids. The CDR3 DNA is TGTGCCAGCAGTTTATCCGGTAGCAATCAGCCCCAGCATTTT. Its translation is CASSLSGSNQPQHF.

The V and J genes are TRBV5-4 and TRBJ2-7, with TRBD2 matching over 8 bases. Germline CDR1 and CDR2: SGHNT and YYREEE (reference sequence). The V gene end was trimmed by 2 bases and the J gene end by 3 bases; junction bases not matched to a gene: 4. This CDR3 region has 14 residues. CDR3 in DNA: TGTGCCAGCAGCTTTGGCGGGAGGAACTACGAGCAGTACTTC. This sequence encodes CASSFGGRNYEQYF.